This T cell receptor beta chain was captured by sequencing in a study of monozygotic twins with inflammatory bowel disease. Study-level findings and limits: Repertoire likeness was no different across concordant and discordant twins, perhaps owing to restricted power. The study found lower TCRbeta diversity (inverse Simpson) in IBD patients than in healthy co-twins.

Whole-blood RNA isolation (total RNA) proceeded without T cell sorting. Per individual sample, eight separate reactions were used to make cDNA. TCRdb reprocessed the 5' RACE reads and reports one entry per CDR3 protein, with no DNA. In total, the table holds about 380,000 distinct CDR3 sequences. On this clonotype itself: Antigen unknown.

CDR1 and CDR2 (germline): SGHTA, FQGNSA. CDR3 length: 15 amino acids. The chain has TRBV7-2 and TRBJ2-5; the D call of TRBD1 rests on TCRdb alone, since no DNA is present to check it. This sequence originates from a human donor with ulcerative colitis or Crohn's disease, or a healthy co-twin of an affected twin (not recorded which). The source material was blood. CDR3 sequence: CASSFSPGGQETQYF.